This T cell receptor (beta chain) came from a study of blood T cell repertoires in COVID-19. At the level of the study: T cells, B-cell-depleted T cells, or PBMCs supplied cDNA or gDNA.

From germline, CDR1 is KGHDR and CDR2 SFDVKD. This CDR3 contains 16 residues. With 3 bases clipped from V and 3 bases from J, the junction kept 4 bases outside the gene matches. Under the authors' procedure: Reference gene primer amplification gave nucleated cell count estimates. Produced via immunoSEQ multiplex PCR; TCRdb's table is partial and in-frame only. V and J calls and clone size are copied from that table; D and trimming were computed from the DNA. The repertoire holds under 50,000 clones, about three quarters seen once, with around 19% in the top ten. The gene calls are TRBV24-1 and TRBJ2-1, with 10 bases fitting TRBD1. The sequence was obtained from a human donor with active or convalescent COVID-19. The donor label of this sample is uncertain. The sequencing sample was made of peripheral blood. This CDR3 is CATSDATGGHYNEQFF. The CDR3 coding sequence is TGTGCCACCAGTGATGCGACAGGGGGCCACTACAATGAGCAGTTCTTC.